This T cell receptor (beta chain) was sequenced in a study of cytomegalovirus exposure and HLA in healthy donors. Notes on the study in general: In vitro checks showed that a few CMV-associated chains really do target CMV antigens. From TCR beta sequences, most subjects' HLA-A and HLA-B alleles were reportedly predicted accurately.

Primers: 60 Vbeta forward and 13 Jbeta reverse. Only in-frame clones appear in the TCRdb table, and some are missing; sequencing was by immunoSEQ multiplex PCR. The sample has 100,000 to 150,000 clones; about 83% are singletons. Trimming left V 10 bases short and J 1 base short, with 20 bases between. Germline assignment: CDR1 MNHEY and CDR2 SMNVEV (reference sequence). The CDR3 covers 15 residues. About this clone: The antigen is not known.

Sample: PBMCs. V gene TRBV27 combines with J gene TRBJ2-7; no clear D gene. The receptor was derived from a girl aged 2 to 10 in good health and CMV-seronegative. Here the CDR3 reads CATSSVDKGSYEQYF. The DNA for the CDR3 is TGTGCCACCTCCTCCGTCGACAAAGGATCCTACGAGCAGTACTTC.